This record covers a single T cell receptor (beta chain). Sequencing used immunoSEQ multiplex PCR; TCRdb keeps in-frame clones, though not all of them. Of roughly 130,000 clones in the sample, 80% to 95% are singletons; the top ten hold around 8.9%. The CDR3 has 15 residues. V dropped 0 bases and J dropped 3 bases, with 12 bases sitting between them. This specimen comes from a study of control samples from healthy donors and cancer patients. The sample taken for sequencing was blood. This clonotype was obtained from a young man in good health. The chain links TRBV5-3 to TRBJ1-2; D call uncertain. TRBV5-3 is placed among ORFs of uncertain function. The CDR3 DNA is TGTGCCAGAAGCTTGGTCGGGCCGTTGCACTATGGCTACACCTTC. It specifies CARSLVGPLHYGYTF.